These 31 T cell receptor beta chains were all obtained from the same sample, sequenced in a study of response to subunit inactivated influenza vaccine (dated by TCRdb to 2016 to 2018). Libraries came from RT-PCR. The instrument was an Illumina HiSeq 2500. TCRdb reprocessed the public reads (quality trimming at Q25 with fastp, clone calling with MiXCR) and kept in-frame beta chains. Rows are combined by CDR3 protein, so each entry shows the most common genes and DNA. This sample holds 700,000 to 800,000 distinct CDR3 sequences; approximately 17% were observed only once. Of the sample, under 13% falls within the top ten clones. Sequenced material: PBMCs from blood, taken more than 4 days after vaccination. The receptors were sampled from a man over 45 who received an inactivated influenza vaccine. Donor details come from another sample of the same person, matched by shared clones.

The chain uses TRBV10-3 and TRBJ2-1; 9 nucleotides agree with TRBD2. Trimming cost V 0 bases and J 8 bases; bases outside gene matches: 5. Per germline, CDR1 ENHRY and CDR2 SYGVKD. The CDR3 has 15 amino acids. Here the CDR3 DNA reads TGTGCCATCAGTGAGTCCCGGACTAGCGTCGATGAGCAGTTCTTC. Encoded protein: CAISESRTSVDEQFF.

This clonotype was seen a handful of times. J is TRBJ2-5 and V is TRBV20-1; D is possibly TRBD1 (5 bases). The CDR3 runs to 12 residues. Trimming stripped 6 bases from V and 4 bases from J, with 12 bases between. Germline values: CDR1 DFQATT, CDR2 SNEGSKA (reference sequence). The CDR3 DNA reads TGCAGTGCCCGGAAGGGGTTAGAGACCCAGTACTTC. Encoded protein: CSARKGLETQYF.

This clonotype was detected ten times or more. The chain couples TRBV27 to TRBJ2-7; unclear D gene. Germline CDR1 and CDR2: MNHEY and SMNVEV (reference sequence). Trimming took 5 bases from V and 6 from J, leaving 23 bases between them. The length of the CDR3 is 16 residues. In DNA, the CDR3 is TGTGCCAGCAGTGCCCCCCCCGGCCTTATCGGTGGCGAGCAGTACTTC. Encoded protein: CASSAPPGLIGGEQYF.

The table lists this clonotype with a few counts. V usage is TRBV5-6 and J usage is TRBJ2-7, with D possibly being TRBD1 or TRBD2 (6 bases each). Trimming left V 4 bases short and J 3 bases short, with 14 bases between. The CDR3 loop spans 14 amino acids. Germline CDR1 reads SGHDT; CDR2 reads YYEEEE. CDR3 protein: CASSLQGGNYEQYF. In DNA form, the CDR3 reads TGTGCCAGCAGCCTCCAAGGGGGGAACTACGAGCAGTACTTC. Full variable domain (remainder filled in from reference TRBV5-6 and TRBJ2-7): DAGVTQSPTHLIKTRGQQVTLRCSPKSGHDTVSWYQQALGQGPQFIFQYYEEEERQRGNFPDRFSGHQFPNYSSELNVNALLLGDSALYLCASSLQGGNYEQYFGPGTRLTVT.

This clonotype was detected only a few times. V is TRBV5-1 and J is TRBJ1-2; D remains ambiguous. This CDR3 comprises 12 residues. Between the trimmed V and J ends, which lost 4 bases and 2 bases, there was a span of 6 bases. Germline assignment: CDR1 SGHRS and CDR2 YFSETQ. DNA of the CDR3: TGCGCCAGCAGCATGCAGAACTATGGCTACACCTTC. Residues: CASSMQNYGYTF.

The rearrangement links TRBV20-1 to TRBJ1-5; D is uncertain. CDR3 length: 13 amino acids. The V end lost 4 bases, the J end lost 4 bases, and 11 bases lay between the germline ends. The germline V gene encodes CDR1 DFQATT and CDR2 SNEGSKA (reference sequence). The chain's CDR3 is CSAKTGGNQPQHF. The CDR3 bases are TGCAGTGCTAAGACGGGTGGGAATCAGCCCCAGCATTTT.

This clonotype came up many times. CDR3 amino acids: CASSLAASYNEQFF. CDR3 in DNA: TGCGCCAGCAGCTTGGCGGCTTCCTACAATGAGCAGTTCTTC. The genes are TRBV5-1 and TRBJ2-1; no firm D call. Germline assignment: CDR1 SGHRS and CDR2 YFSETQ. The CDR3 spans 14 residues. With 0 bases removed from V and 1 base from J, the gap between germline ends came to 5 bases.

This clonotype was observed a few times. The rearrangement joins TRBV15 to TRBJ2-5; D may be TRBD2 (6 bases). Between the trimmed V and J ends, which lost 3 bases and 1 base, there was a span of 12 bases. Germline V CDR1 and CDR2: LNHNV, YYDKDF (reference sequence). This CDR3 has 15 amino acids. The CDR3 here is CATSRGAGLQETQYF. The CDR3 DNA reads TGTGCCACCAGCAGGGGAGCGGGCCTCCAAGAGACCCAGTACTTC.

This clonotype was counted at least ten times. V and J are TRBV20-1 and TRBJ2-7, with 8 bases matching TRBD1. V trimming: 6 bases; J trimming: 3 bases; junction bases outside the gene matches: 10. This CDR3 comprises 14 residues. Per germline, CDR1 DFQATT and CDR2 SNEGSKA (reference sequence). DNA of the CDR3: TGCAGTGCCAACGACAGGGGATTATTCTACGAGCAGTACTTC. Amino acids: CSANDRGLFYEQYF.

This clonotype turned up a few times. This chain uses TRBV7-2 with TRBJ2-5; possible D gene TRBD1, 5 bases. Trimming removed 4 bases at V and 2 bases at J, with 14 bases between. CDR1 is SGHTA, CDR2 FQGNSA, per germline. This CDR3 spans 15 amino acids. The CDR3 region has the DNA TGTGCCAGCAGCTGGGGCGTAAGTGTGCAAGAGACCCAGTACTTC. It specifies CASSWGVSVQETQYF.

CDR3 in DNA: TGTGCCAGCAGCCAGGGATCAACCTCTGCTTTCTACGAGCAGTACTTC. It yields the protein CASSQGSTSAFYEQYF. The chain combines TRBV4-2 with TRBJ2-7; no clear D. V was clipped by 3 bases and J by 3 bases, with 18 bases between them. The CDR3 is 16 residues long. Germline V lookup: CDR1 LGHNA, CDR2 YNFKEQ.

This clonotype was detected a few times. The chain combines TRBV5-4 with TRBJ2-6; D gene uncertain. The length of the CDR3 is 16 residues. The germline CDR1 and CDR2 sequences are SGHNT and YYREEE (reference sequence). Trimming cost V 7 bases and J 4 bases, with 18 bases left between them. As DNA, the CDR3 is TGTGCCAGCGCCCCCTTCCTCGGGCCCGGGGCCAACGTCCTGACTTTC. Translating gives CASAPFLGPGANVLTF.

This clonotype was detected many times. The V call is TRBV4-3, the J call TRBJ2-1, with D possibly TRBD2 on 7 matching bases. The CDR3 contains 14 residues. Trimming took off 1 base at V and 7 bases at J, with 11 bases between the two ends. The germline CDR1 and CDR2 sequences are LGHNA and YSLEER. CDR3 in amino acids: CASSQGGGRNEQFF. For the CDR3, the DNA is TGCGCCAGCAGCCAAGGGGGGGGCAGGAATGAGCAGTTCTTC.

V is TRBV5-1 and J is TRBJ2-6, with D hard to call. Per germline, CDR1 SGHRS and CDR2 YFSETQ. This CDR3 has 17 amino acids. The V gene lost 1 base and the J gene lost 0 bases, with 11 bases spanning the gap. CDR3 region: CASSLKTASSGANVLTF. The CDR3 DNA is TGCGCCAGCAGCTTGAAGACCGCGAGCTCTGGGGCCAACGTCCTGACTTTC.

This clonotype occurred many times. The J gene is TRBJ1-5, the V gene TRBV7-2, with a possible D match to TRBD1 (6 bases). CDR1 is SGHTA and CDR2 is FQGNSA in the germline V gene. The CDR3 spans 13 residues. V was trimmed by 4 bases and J by 4 bases, leaving 8 bases between them. CDR3 nucleotides: TGTGCCAGCAGCTCCCAGGGGAATCAGCCCCAGCATTTT. It codes for CASSSQGNQPQHF. Using reference TRBV7-2 and TRBJ1-5 for the parts outside the CDR3, the full variable domain is GAGVSQSPSNKVTEKGKDVELRCDPISGHTALYWYRQSLGQGLEFLIYFQGNSAPDKSGLPSDRFSAERTGGSVSTLTIQRTQQEDSAVYLCASSSQGNQPQHFGDGTRLSIL.

The chain combines TRBV4-2 with TRBJ1-2, with TRBD1 matching over 10 bases. Germline lookup yields CDR1 LGHNA and CDR2 YNFKEQ. The length of the CDR3 is 15 residues. J was trimmed by 7 bases and V by 0 bases; bases with no gene match: 5. The CDR3 DNA reads as TGTGCCAGCAGCCAAGATTGGACAGGGGGACTTGGCTACACCTTC. It is translated as CASSQDWTGGLGYTF.

This clonotype showed up just a few times. Here the CDR3 DNA reads TGCAGTGCGGATCAACAGGGACTAGCGGAAGAGACCCAGTACTTC. Protein: CSADQQGLAEETQYF. This chain uses TRBV20-1 with TRBJ2-5, with 11 nucleotides matching TRBD2. The CDR3 totals 15 residues. Germline V lookup: CDR1 DFQATT, CDR2 SNEGSKA (reference sequence). V was clipped by 6 bases and J by 3 bases; unmatched bases: 9.

The chain combines TRBV24-1 with TRBJ2-1, with TRBD1 identical over 9 bases. Per germline, CDR1 KGHDR and CDR2 SFDVKD. J was trimmed by 6 bases and V by 3 bases; bases with no gene match: 8. The CDR3 runs 16 residues. This CDR3 is CATSDPGQGLGNEQFF. The CDR3 DNA follows: TGTGCCACCAGTGATCCGGGACAGGGTTTGGGCAATGAGCAGTTCTTC.

This clonotype was seen a handful of times. The chain couples TRBV29-1 to TRBJ2-3, with D maybe TRBD2 (7 bases). Trimming took off 6 bases at V and 4 bases at J, with 17 bases between the two ends. The CDR3 has 14 residues. CDR1 SQVTM and CDR2 ANQGSEA come from the germline V gene. DNA of the CDR3: TGCAGCGTGAGGGGGGGGGTTCAACCAGATACGCAGTATTTT. Its protein product is CSVRGGVQPDTQYF.

J is TRBJ2-7 and V is TRBV9; D not certain. Germline CDR1 is SGDLS and CDR2 is YYNGEE. V gave up 3 bases and J gave up 6 bases, with 13 bases separating them. The CDR3 length is 13 residues. This CDR3 is CASSAGPGSEQYF. Here the CDR3 DNA reads TGTGCCAGCAGCGCCGGCCCAGGTTCCGAGCAGTACTTC.

This clonotype has ten or more counts. The chain has TRBV20-1 and TRBJ2-1; D perhaps matches TRBD2 (5 bases). This CDR3 comprises 15 residues. The V gene lost 3 bases and the J gene lost 9 bases, with 21 bases spanning the gap. The germline V gene has CDR1 DFQATT and CDR2 SNEGSKA (reference sequence). DNA of the CDR3: TGCAGTGCTAGCGGGAACCCCCCTGTGTTAGTTGAGCAGTTCTTC. This codes for CSASGNPPVLVEQFF.

Ten or more counts support this clonotype. The chain has TRBV12-3 or TRBV12-4 and TRBJ1-6, with unresolved D. Trimming shortened V by 6 bases and J by 8 bases, and 11 bases separated the two germline ends. The CDR3 contains 13 residues. The CDR3 DNA follows: TGTGCCAGCAGAGAGGAGGGAGATTCACCCCTCCACTTT. Translation: CASREEGDSPLHF.

CDR3 bases: TGTGCCAGCACCCTTGCGGGGCTAGCGGGAGCCTACGAGCAGTACTTC. Protein sequence: CASTLAGLAGAYEQYF. V gene TRBV7-2 combines with J gene TRBJ2-7; 10 bases fit TRBD2. This CDR3 spans 16 amino acids. From germline, CDR1 is SGHTA and CDR2 FQGNSA. The V and J ends lost 7 bases and 2 bases, in that order; junction bases with no gene match: 11.

Concerning this clonotype: At one end the junction does not follow the germline gene, possibly because of a read error. The rearrangement links TRBV10-2 to TRBJ2-5; D unclear. This CDR3 region has 13 residues. Germline values: CDR1 WSHSY, CDR2 SAAADI. Written as DNA, the CDR3 is TGCGCCCGCAGTGAGTCTGGGTGGGAGACCCAGTACTTC. As protein: CARSESGWETQYF.

This clonotype was detected only once. The chain links TRBV27 to TRBJ2-1; 11 bases are a match to TRBD2. This CDR3 comprises 14 residues. From germline, CDR1 is MNHEY and CDR2 SMNVEV (reference sequence). V gave up 5 bases and J gave up 10 bases; unmatched junction bases: 7. CDR3 residues: CASSILAGEQEQFF. The CDR3 nucleotides are TGTGCCAGCAGTATACTAGCGGGAGAGCAAGAGCAGTTCTTC.

CDR3 nucleotide sequence: TGTGCCAGCAGCTTAGACAGGCGCGATGGGGCTTTCTTT. Translated: CASSLDRRDGAFF. The chain recombines TRBV7-8 with TRBJ1-1, with D possibly TRBD1 on 5 matching bases. The V and J ends lost 1 base and 11 bases respectively, with 14 bases between them. This CDR3 region has 13 residues. The germline V gene encodes CDR1 SGHVS and CDR2 FQNEAQ.

This clonotype was detected only a few times. V gene TRBV6-2 or TRBV6-3 combines with J gene TRBJ2-5; D is perhaps TRBD1 or TRBD2 (5 bases each). This CDR3 has 17 residues. The germline V and J ends were trimmed by 6 bases and 3 bases, with 23 bases remaining between them. Germline loops: CDR1 MNHEY, CDR2 SVGEGT. CDR3: CASRPLFQGRPKETQYF. DNA of the CDR3: TGTGCCAGCAGGCCGCTGTTCCAGGGACGACCAAAAGAGACCCAGTACTTC.

This clonotype appeared many times. The chain joins TRBV29-1 to TRBJ1-1; TRBD1 might be the D (5 bases). V lost 5 bases and J lost 0, with 13 bases in between. There are 14 residues in the CDR3. Germline V gene lookup returns CDR1 SQVTM and CDR2 ANQGSEA. In DNA, the CDR3 is TGCAGCGTTACCCAGGGACCCCTGAACACTGAAGCTTTCTTT. Amino acid sequence: CSVTQGPLNTEAFF.

This clonotype is a singleton in its sample. The chain recombines TRBV14 with TRBJ2-3; tentative D call: TRBD2 (5 bases). Germline assignment: CDR1 SGHDN and CDR2 FVKESK. Trimming took 7 bases from V and 4 from J, leaving 12 bases between them. The CDR3 sequence is 13 residues long. In DNA form, the CDR3 reads TGTGCCAGCACCGTTCGGGGTTCAGATACGCAGTATTTT. Translating it yields CASTVRGSDTQYF.

This clonotype has a handful of counts. V gene TRBV4-1 combines with J gene TRBJ1-2, with D perhaps TRBD1 (5 bases). This CDR3 is built from 15 residues. The ends were cut back, 4 bases at V and 5 bases at J, with 17 bases in the middle. Looked up from germline, CDR1 is MGHRA and CDR2 is YSYEKL. The CDR3 bases are TGCGCCAGCAGCCCCGGGACTTCCCTGGGTTATGGCTACACCTTC. Its translation: CASSPGTSLGYGYTF.

The chain recombines TRBV5-1 with TRBJ2-5, with TRBD1 identical over 8 bases. Germline trimming cut 2 bases from V and 1 base from J; bases unmatched to any gene: 7. Germline-derived CDR1 and CDR2 are SGHRS and YFSETQ. The length of the CDR3 is 16 residues. The CDR3 region has the DNA TGCGCCAGCAGCTTCCGACAGGGGTCCCCCCAAGAGACCCAGTACTTC. Translating it yields CASSFRQGSPQETQYF.